The 30 T cell receptor beta chains below all came from one sample that was sequenced in a study of tumor T cells in aggressive B-cell lymphoma. Assay: immunoSEQ multiplex PCR; the TCRdb copy retains only in-frame clones and omits some. The sample holds some 7,000 clones, around four fifths seen once. Material: tumor tissue. Every receptor here comes from an adult with diffuse large B cell lymphoma.

This clone was detected only a few times. The V and J genes are TRBV10-3 and TRBJ1-4; maybe TRBD1 (5 bases). V was clipped by 0 bases and J by 8 bases, with 13 bases between them. Germline lookup yields CDR1 ENHRY and CDR2 SYGVKD. The CDR3 extends over 15 amino acids. The CDR3 DNA reads TGTGCCATCAGTGAGTCGGCAGGGAAAGAAGAAAAACTGTTTTTT. Its protein is CAISESAGKEEKLFF.

The rearrangement links TRBV7-3 to TRBJ2-7; weak D call: TRBD2 (6 bases). The germline CDR1 and CDR2 sequences are SGHTA and FQGTGA. V gave up 1 base and J gave up 7 bases, with 11 bases separating them. The CDR3 covers 13 residues. CDR3 DNA: TGTGCCAGCAGCTTAAACGCGGGGAGTGAGCAGTACTTC. This sequence encodes CASSLNAGSEQYF.

J is TRBJ2-5 and V is TRBV7-8; D is ambiguous. The DNA end is a closer match to TRBJ2-7, so the J assignment may be wrong. This CDR3 is 11 amino acids long. Germline lookup yields CDR1 SGHVS and CDR2 FQNEAQ. As DNA, the CDR3 is TGTGCCAGCAGCCCCCCGCACGAGCAGTACTTC. Translated: CASSPPHEQYF.

V is TRBV7-9 and J is TRBJ2-7, with 8 bases fitting TRBD1. The CDR3 spans 16 residues. Germline V gene sequence: CDR1 SEHNR, CDR2 FQNEAQ (reference sequence). Trimming at V came to 1 base and at J to 0 bases, leaving 5 bases not matched to a gene. The CDR3 here is CASSLGRDRPSYEQYF. CDR3 coding DNA: TGTGCCAGCAGCTTAGGTCGGGACAGGCCCTCCTACGAGCAGTACTTC.

The V call is TRBV6-1, the J call TRBJ2-3; 7 positions match TRBD1. The CDR3 sequence is 16 residues long. Germline V gene sequence: CDR1 MNHNS, CDR2 SASEGT. The V gene end was trimmed by 1 base and the J gene end by 6 bases; junction bases not matched to a gene: 10. CDR3 in amino acids: CASSEEGLQGLDTQYF. The CDR3 DNA reads TGTGCCAGCAGTGAAGAAGGTTTACAGGGGTTGGATACGCAGTATTTT.

This clone was seen more than once but under ten times. The J gene is TRBJ1-5, the V gene TRBV10-2; D is ambiguous. Trimming left V 1 base short and J 7 bases short, with 8 bases between. The CDR3 extends over 13 amino acids. Germline CDR1 WSHSY, CDR2 SAAADI. CDR3 residues: CASSELEGQPQHF. CDR3 in DNA: TGCGCCAGCAGTGAGTTAGAGGGACAGCCCCAGCATTTT.

V usage is TRBV6-5 and J usage is TRBJ2-7; TRBD1 aligns across 11 bases. CDR3 length: 15 amino acids. The germline CDR1 and CDR2 sequences are MNHEY and SVGAGI. V trimming: 6 bases; J trimming: 1 base; junction bases outside the gene matches: 5. Here the CDR3 reads CASRQDRGLSYEQYV. The CDR3 DNA is TGTGCCAGCAGACAGGACAGGGGGCTATCCTACGAGCAGTACGTC.

The chain links TRBV11-2 to TRBJ2-7; 8 bases match TRBD2. V lost 3 bases and J lost 12; bases outside the gene matches: 22. Germline V gene data show CDR1 as SGHAT and CDR2 as FQNNGV. The CDR3 has 17 amino acids. This CDR3 is CASSFTLNSPLAGGMYV. The CDR3 nucleotides read TGTGCCAGCAGCTTCACTCTTAATTCCCCTCTGGCGGGGGGAATGTACGTC.

The V and J genes are TRBV6-5 and TRBJ1-2; D is perhaps TRBD1 (5 bases). This CDR3 has 14 residues. Germline V gives CDR1 MNHEY, CDR2 SVGAGI. V dropped 5 bases and J dropped 5 bases, with 15 bases sitting between them. CDR3 DNA sequence: TGTGCCAGCAGTCCCGTAGGGGCCGCTTATGGCTACACCTTC. Its protein product is CASSPVGAAYGYTF.

For this clone: The identical CDR3 is also encoded by other nucleotide sequences in the sample. The chain is built from TRBV7-6 and TRBJ2-3; D might be TRBD1 (6 bases). Germline V gives CDR1 SGHVS, CDR2 FNYEAQ. Trimming left V 2 bases short and J 3 bases short, with 9 bases between. The CDR3 length is 14 residues. As DNA, the CDR3 is TGTGCCAGCAGCTTATTAGGGGGAACAGATACGCAGTATTTT. This sequence encodes CASSLLGGTDTQYF.

The chain is built from TRBV6-5 and TRBJ1-1; D ambiguous. Germline lookup yields CDR1 MNHEY and CDR2 SVGAGI. Trimming cost V 6 bases and J 0 bases, with 8 bases left between them. The CDR3 runs 13 residues. Here the CDR3 reads CASRPVMNTEAFF. The DNA of the CDR3 is TGTGCCAGCAGACCAGTTATGAACACTGAAGCTTTCTTT.

The V gene is TRBV5-6, the J gene TRBJ1-2; 8 positions match TRBD1. This CDR3 spans 14 amino acids. V shed 0 bases and J 4 bases; nucleotides not matched to a gene: 2. Germline V gene lookup returns CDR1 SGHDT and CDR2 YYEEEE. The CDR3 region is CASSLGTGSYGYTF. DNA for the CDR3: TGTGCCAGCAGCTTGGGGACAGGGAGCTATGGCTACACCTTC.

This sequence joins TRBV11-2 and TRBJ2-1; 13 positions match TRBD2. The CDR3 extends over 17 amino acids. Germline CDR1 SGHAT, CDR2 FQNNGV. J was trimmed by 5 bases and V by 2 bases; bases with no gene match: 6. The DNA for the CDR3 is TGTGCCAGCAGCTTAAACCAGGGACTAGCGGGAAACAATGAGCAGTTCTTC. Translation gives CASSLNQGLAGNNEQFF.

The chain has TRBV19 and TRBJ2-7, with D possibly matching TRBD2 (6 bases). Germline lookup yields CDR1 LNHDA and CDR2 SQIVND (reference sequence). There are 13 residues in the CDR3. Deletions cut 5 bases from V and 6 bases from J, with 14 bases between. The CDR3 bases are TGTGCCAGTAGTCGGACTCCCGGGAGCGAGCAGTACTTC. This gives the protein CASSRTPGSEQYF.

The chain recombines TRBV15 with TRBJ1-5; TRBD1 agrees at 7 bases. CDR3 length: 18 amino acids. Losses at the gene ends were 4 bases for V and 4 bases for J; bases not matched to a gene: 16. Germline V gene lookup returns CDR1 LNHNV and CDR2 YYDKDF (reference sequence). CDR3 sequence reads: CATSTEDETGMFNQPQHF. For the CDR3, the DNA is TGTGCCACCAGCACCGAAGATGAGACAGGGATGTTTAATCAGCCCCAGCATTTT.

As concerns this clone: One junction end does not reproduce the germline sequence, and a read error may be involved. This sequence joins TRBV27 and TRBJ1-2; no clear D gene. The CDR3 runs 13 residues. CDR1 and CDR2 from the germline V gene are MNHEY and SMNVEV (reference sequence). CDR3 residues: CTSRIGAYYGYTF. CDR3 nucleotides: TGTACCAGCAGAATAGGAGCTTACTATGGCTACACCTTC.

This chain uses TRBV27 with TRBJ2-6; 8 nucleotides match TRBD1. Germline V gives CDR1 MNHEY, CDR2 SMNVEV (reference sequence). J gave up 0 bases and V 3 bases, and 7 bases lay outside the gene matches. The CDR3 is 18 amino acids. CDR3 loop: CASSFLWQGASGANVLTF. The DNA of the CDR3 is TGTGCCAGCAGTTTTCTTTGGCAGGGGGCCTCTGGGGCCAACGTCCTGACTTTC.

The V call is TRBV4-3, the J call TRBJ1-2; D not certain. V lost 4 bases and J lost 5, with 11 bases in between. The CDR3 length is 13 residues. Germline assignment: CDR1 LGHNA and CDR2 YSLEER. The CDR3, as DNA: TGCGCCAGCAGCCCGGGAGGTGTATATGGCTACACCTTC. It encodes CASSPGGVYGYTF.

V usage is TRBV5-1 and J usage is TRBJ2-5, with 7 positions matching TRBD1. The length of the CDR3 is 16 residues. J was trimmed by 3 bases and V by 4 bases; bases with no gene match: 12. CDR1 SGHRS and CDR2 YFSETQ come from the germline V gene. The CDR3, as DNA: TGCGCCAGCAGCACCAACTCCGGGACAGCAAAAGAGACCCAGTACTTC. The encoded protein is CASSTNSGTAKETQYF.

The rearrangement links TRBV27 to TRBJ2-2; tentatively, D is TRBD1 (6 bases). The CDR3 runs to 14 residues. Trimming removed 5 bases from V and 6 bases from J, with 13 bases in between. CDR1 is MNHEY and CDR2 is SMNVEV in the germline V gene (reference sequence). CDR3 residues: CASSEQGFPGELFF. CDR3 nucleotides: TGTGCCAGCAGTGAGCAGGGGTTCCCCGGGGAGCTGTTTTTT.

The chain uses TRBV30 and TRBJ1-5; no definite D call. The CDR3 consists of 16 residues. V was cut by 0 bases and J by 5 bases, with 17 bases left in between. Germline-derived CDR1 and CDR2 are GTSNPN and SVGIG (reference sequence). The CDR3 sequence is CAWSVRGPRVDQPQHF. The CDR3 DNA follows: TGTGCCTGGAGTGTACGCGGACCGCGGGTTGATCAGCCCCAGCATTTT.

This chain connects TRBV6-6 to TRBJ1-1; D is unclear. Germline V CDR1 and CDR2: MNHNY, SVGAGI (reference sequence). The CDR3 contains 13 residues. Trimming cost V 0 bases and J 6 bases, with 8 bases left between them. The CDR3 sequence: CASSYSSGAEAFF. CDR3 bases: TGTGCCAGCAGTTACTCTTCCGGGGCTGAAGCTTTCTTT.

This chain uses TRBV5-1 with TRBJ2-7; the D is unclear. Germline V lookup: CDR1 SGHRS, CDR2 YFSETQ. CDR3 length: 13 residues. V was shortened by 0 bases and J by 3 bases, with 7 bases between the two germline ends. The DNA for the CDR3 is TGCGCCAGCAGCTTGGCAGTCAACTACGAGCAGTACTTC. This translates into CASSLAVNYEQYF.

The chain links TRBV7-9 to TRBJ2-3; the match to TRBD2 covers 13 bases. Unmatched junction bases numbered 7, after V lost 2 bases and J lost 2 bases. There are 18 residues in the CDR3. CDR1 is SEHNR and CDR2 is FQNEAQ in the germline V gene (reference sequence). CDR3 in amino acids: CASSLIPGTSGNTDTQYF. The CDR3 DNA follows: TGTGCCAGCAGCTTAATCCCTGGGACTAGCGGGAACACAGATACGCAGTATTTT.

CDR3 sequence reads: CASSPSGGETQYF. The CDR3 DNA reads TGTGCCAGCAGTCCATCAGGGGGCGAGACCCAGTACTTC. The genes are TRBV6-5 and TRBJ2-5; 8 bases align to TRBD1. Germline V gene lookup returns CDR1 MNHEY and CDR2 SVGAGI. The CDR3 runs to 13 residues. The trim removed 5 bases at V and 5 bases at J, leaving 4 bases unmatched.

The rearrangement uses TRBV19 and TRBJ2-6; D call uncertain. Deletions cut 3 bases from V and 1 base from J, with 7 bases between. This CDR3 has 15 residues. Germline loops: CDR1 LNHDA, CDR2 SQIVND (reference sequence). CDR3 sequence (DNA): TGTGCCAGTAGTATCTTCTTATCTGGGGCCAACGTCCTGACTTTC. Its translation: CASSIFLSGANVLTF.

This clone was detected once. The chain joins TRBV7-8 to TRBJ2-3; weak D call: TRBD2 (6 bases). From germline, CDR1 is SGHVS and CDR2 FQNEAQ. The CDR3 contains 14 residues. With 1 base removed from V and 6 bases from J, the gap between germline ends came to 11 bases. In DNA, the CDR3 is TGTGCCAGCAGCTTAGTATCCGGAGGGGATACGCAGTATTTT. This codes for CASSLVSGGDTQYF. Full variable domain (outside the CDR3, taken from reference TRBV7-8 and TRBJ2-3): GAGVSQSPRYKVAKRGQDVALRCDPISGHVSLFWYQQALGQGPEFLTYFQNEAQLDKSGLPSDRFFAERPEGSVSTLKIQRTQQEDSAVYLCASSLVSGGDTQYFGPGTRLTVL.

This chain joins TRBV15 and TRBJ1-5; 10 bases agree with TRBD1. The germline gives CDR1 LNHNV, CDR2 YYDKDF (reference sequence). The V segment lost 4 bases and the J segment 7 bases; nucleotides outside the gene matches: 7. There are 15 residues in the CDR3. For the CDR3, the DNA is TGTGCCACCAGCAACGACAGGGGGCCCGGGCAGCCCCAGCATTTT. Translated: CATSNDRGPGQPQHF.

DNA of the CDR3: TGTGCCAGCAGCTTCGGACTCTACGAGCAGTACTTC. Translating it yields CASSFGLYEQYF. The chain uses TRBV7-9 and TRBJ2-7; TRBD2 might be the D (5 bases). The V gene lost 3 bases and the J gene lost 3 bases, with 6 bases spanning the gap. Germline V gives CDR1 SEHNR, CDR2 FQNEAQ (reference sequence). This CDR3 is 12 amino acids long.

J is TRBJ2-5 and V is TRBV4-3; the match to TRBD1 covers 10 bases. Unmatched junction bases numbered 6, after V lost 4 bases and J lost 7 bases. This CDR3 has 14 residues. The germline V gene encodes CDR1 LGHNA and CDR2 YSLEER. The CDR3 DNA reads TGCGCCAGCAGCCCTGGGACAGGGGCGGGGACCCAGTACTTC. Protein sequence: CASSPGTGAGTQYF.